A single TCR beta chain is shown here with its context. Its antigen is unidentified. The record originates from a study of cytomegalovirus exposure and HLA in healthy donors. Study as a whole: A data release that came early held approximately 85 million unique TCRs from HLA-typed donors. Overall study findings and caveats: Reports state that TCR beta sequences accurately predicted most subjects' HLA-A and HLA-B alleles. According to the study, 160 or so TCR beta chains were cytomegalovirus-associated.

The CDR3 has 15 residues. Trimming cost V 3 bases and J 4 bases; bases outside gene matches: 7. Per the germline V gene, CDR1 is SGHNT and CDR2 is YYREEE (reference sequence). Researchers ran the PCR with 60 Vbeta and 13 Jbeta primers. Method: immunoSEQ multiplex PCR; TCRdb's copy keeps in-frame clones and lacks some. The data hold more than 80,000 clones, with roughly 60% observed a single time. The specimen sequenced was PBMCs. The sequence was collected from a human donor in good health. The chain joins TRBV5-4 to TRBJ1-2, with 9 bases lining up with TRBD1. The CDR3 region is CASSSRTGVSYGYTF. The CDR3, as DNA: TGTGCCAGCAGCTCCCGGACAGGGGTATCCTATGGCTACACCTTC.